This TCR beta chain stems from a study of post-analysis software for immune sequencing data. Study information: The courses of disease that were included comprised relapsing-remitting, secondary progressive and progressive-relapsing multiple sclerosis. Study-wide results and limits: With TRBV5-6, TRBV5-1 and TRBV20-1 included, about five TRBV segments were more frequent in patients than in controls. Comparison with controls showed significantly lower normalized Chao1 diversity in multiple sclerosis patients.

Libraries were made from TCR beta cDNA, and they carried unique molecular identifiers. One entry per CDR3 protein results from TCRdb running MiXCR on the PCR reads. Among a few hundred thousand distinct CDR3 sequences, less than 35% were seen once, and the ten largest hold around 15%. This clonotype turned up a few times. What it binds is unknown. Germline assignment: CDR1 LGHDT and CDR2 YNNKEL (reference sequence). Losses at the gene ends were 1 base for V and 5 bases for J; bases not matched to a gene: 12. This CDR3 has 17 residues. V gene TRBV3-1 combines with J gene TRBJ2-5; 8 nucleotides match TRBD2. The sequence derives from a girl aged 5-17 years with multiple sclerosis. Sample: blood. This CDR3 is CASSQGASGPLAETQYF. The CDR3 coding sequence is TGTGCCAGCAGCCAAGGGGCTAGCGGGCCTTTAGCCGAGACCCAGTACTTC.